This TCR beta chain was captured by sequencing in a study of T cells in Graves' hyperthyroidism and ophthalmopathy. Study findings and constraints: Prediction of ophthalmopathy progression came a median roughly 6.6 months pre-onset. Stable hyperthyroidism and ophthalmopathy were separated using 13 V-J signatures.

RNA transcripts served as the template for amplifying TCR beta CDR3 regions. First-round RT-PCR targeting the TCR CDR3 was performed with the HTBI primer set. TCRdb recomputed calls from the multiplex PCR reads with MiXCR, one row per CDR3 protein. This sample has around 300,000 distinct CDR3 sequences; approximately 18% occur once, and the top ten carry 39%. Exclusion of patients followed from uncontrolled infection, other autoimmune disease, pregnancy or lactation. PBMCs were obtained from 10 ml fresh peripheral blood. This clonotype was counted only a few times. Antigen: not known. V shed 3 bases and J shed 4 bases, with 10 bases lying between them. The CDR3 loop spans 14 amino acids. Per germline, CDR1 LGHDT and CDR2 YNNKEL (reference sequence).

Sequencing input: blood. V and J are TRBV3-1 and TRBJ1-5; TRBD1 might be the D (5 bases). This TCR was sampled from a man over 45 with Graves' ophthalmopathy. CDR3 residues: CASSHNTGNQPQHF. The CDR3 nucleotides are TGTGCCAGCAGCCACAACACAGGTAATCAGCCCCAGCATTTT.